This TCR beta chain was captured in a study of CXCR3-negative and CXCR3-positive naive CD8 T cells. Background on the study: Each library gave roughly 1.5 +/- 0.3 million of 140 million or so TRB reads.

Regarding the study as a whole: Similar levels of surface CD5 were seen between naive subsets; TCR strength was inferred from TRB CDR3 properties. CXCR3-positive naive cells carried more hydrophobic TRB CDR3s than CXCR3-negative ones. Naive CXCR3-positive and CXCR3-negative cells shared similar TRBV-TRBJ usage, unlike memory cells.

Libraries were UMI-labeled 5' RACE TRB cDNA. TCRdb re-called the 5' RACE reads; one entry per CDR3 protein, DNA not given. The sample data list approximately 8,400 distinct CDR3 sequences. As to this clonotype: Its target is not known.

The V gene's germline CDR1 is MNHEY and CDR2 SVGAGI. CDR3 size: 12 residues. The TCR originated in a human donor in good health. Some clones in this sample may be carry-over from other donors' samples. The chain is built from TRBV6-5 and TRBJ2-1. Sequenced input: naive CXCR3+ CD8+ T cells from blood. The subset: CD45RO-CCR7+CD27+CD95- naive CD8+ T cells expressing CXCR3 (TNR3+). The CDR3 loop is CASSYSLGEQFF.